This TCR beta chain was sequenced in a study of blood T cells in healthy people across ages. With V trimmed by 0 bases and J by 2 bases, 12 bases remained unmatched. Looked up from germline, CDR1 is SGHRS and CDR2 is YFSETQ. The CDR3 consists of 19 residues. Only a few counts were recorded for this clonotype. The antigen remains unidentified. The second PCR ran roughly 7 to 12 cycles with a sample-barcoded 5' primer and J-beta primers. Each cDNA was tagged by a template-switch adaptor containing 12 random nucleotides. TCRdb used MiXCR to reprocess the 5' RACE reads, holding one entry per CDR3 protein. Altogether some 1.5 million distinct CDR3 sequences are present, roughly 27% being singletons, with the ten largest covering roughly 8.2%. Staff drew roughly 10 milliliters of peripheral blood from each donor. Study observations and caveats: Strong correlation linked observed beta diversity and percent naive T cells. Per million T cells, the diversity of TCR beta decreased roughly linearly as age advanced.

This sequence joins TRBV5-1 and TRBJ1-4; 8 nucleotides agree with TRBD1. The source is a woman in her thirties in good health. Specimen: blood. The chain's CDR3 is CASSLVPRGQGWTNEKLFF. CDR3 sequence (DNA): TGCGCCAGCAGCTTGGTGCCCCGCGGACAGGGTTGGACTAATGAAAAACTGTTTTTT.